The 5 T cell receptor beta chains below all came from one sample that was sequenced in a study of blood T cell repertoires in COVID-19. Only in-frame clones appear in the TCRdb table, and some are missing; sequencing was by immunoSEQ multiplex PCR. The data contain fewer than 350,000 clones, 70% to 90% of them singletons. The sequencing input was peripheral blood. These receptors were taken from a human donor in a cohort sampled during active COVID-19.

This clone was found once. V gene TRBV6-5 combines with J gene TRBJ2-7, with TRBD1 identical over 8 bases. Germline V gives CDR1 MNHEY, CDR2 SVGAGI. The junction had 8 bases not matched to a gene; V was cut back by 0 bases and J by 4 bases. The CDR3 contains 16 residues. The CDR3 DNA sequence: TGTGCCAGCAGTTACTCGACAGGGGAAGGCCTTTACGAGCAGTACTTC. Translating gives CASSYSTGEGLYEQYF.

CDR3 sequence reads: CASKKGYEQYF. Here the CDR3 DNA reads TGTGCCAGCAAGAAGGGGTACGAGCAGTACTTC. The gene calls are TRBV28 and TRBJ2-7, with D perhaps TRBD1 (5 bases). Per the germline V gene, CDR1 is MDHEN and CDR2 is SYDVKM. The CDR3 runs 11 residues. Trimming took off 7 bases at V and 4 bases at J, with 8 bases between the two ends.

This clone was found many times. The chain has TRBV10-3 and TRBJ1-5; D is ambiguous. V was shortened by 2 bases and J by 1 base, with 9 bases between the two germline ends. Germline CDR1 reads ENHRY; CDR2 reads SYGVKD. CDR3 length: 15 amino acids. The CDR3 is CAISEREMSNQPQHF. The DNA of the CDR3 is TGTGCCATCAGTGAGAGGGAGATGAGCAATCAGCCCCAGCATTTT.

This chain joins TRBV2 and TRBJ2-4, with D uncertain. CDR1 and CDR2 from the germline V gene are SNHLY and FYNNEI. The CDR3 spans 14 residues. Trimming shortened V by 7 bases and J by 2 bases, and 12 bases separated the two germline ends. The CDR3: CASTEEATKNIQYF. The CDR3 coding sequence is TGTGCCAGCACCGAAGAGGCGACCAAAAACATTCAGTACTTC.

The chain carries TRBV10-3 and TRBJ2-2; tentatively, D is TRBD1 (6 bases). The CDR3 extends over 13 amino acids. Germline CDR1 and CDR2: ENHRY and SYGVKD. Deletions cut 8 bases from V and 0 bases from J, with 7 bases between. DNA of the CDR3: TGTGCCATCGGGACACCGAACACCGGGGAGCTGTTTTTT. Residues: CAIGTPNTGELFF.